This T cell receptor (beta chain) was obtained from a study of shared clonotypes between healthy human individuals. Whole-study results and caveats: Generation probabilities of non-shared clonotypes were lower (relative to those shared by all four donors). In the sorted subsets, rarefaction showed sequencing was incomplete despite large depth.

Authors' methods: For the immunoSEQ data, sequences were junction-only without quality scores, so filtering differed. Profiled with immunoSEQ multiplex PCR; TCRdb holds only in-frame clones, not every one. That table supplies the V and J calls and clone size; D and trimming were determined from the DNA. The sample includes over 2 million clones, around 96% of them seen just once. Naive CD8 cells comprised CD45RO-negative, CCR7-positively selected cells, excluding terminally differentiated effector memory CD45RA+ cells. Recent acute infections and vaccinations were absent in the healthy HIV-negative adult donors. Note on this clone: Its antigen remains unknown.

V was clipped by 3 bases and J by 3 bases; unmatched bases: 7. There are 15 residues in the CDR3. Germline assignment: CDR1 SGDLS and CDR2 YYNGEE. Sequenced sample: naive CD8+ T cells sorted from blood. This chain connects TRBV9 to TRBJ2-7; TRBD2 aligns across 9 bases. The sequence came from a man younger than 35 in good health. CDR3 DNA sequence: TGTGCCAGCAGCGAGGCGGGAGGGAACAACTACGAGCAGTACTTC. It specifies CASSEAGGNNYEQYF.